Presented here are 15 T cell receptor beta chains from one specimen sequenced in a study of post-analysis software for immune sequencing data. Regarding the study as a whole: A handful of TRBV segments occurring more often in patients than controls included TRBV5-6, TRBV5-1 and TRBV20-1.

No antigen has been identified for these receptors. Libraries were made from TCR beta cDNA, and they carried unique molecular identifiers. TCRdb processed the PCR reads anew with MiXCR; each CDR3 protein has one entry. The sample gives around 250,000 distinct CDR3 sequences, roughly a third of which show up once; 4% to 5.5% is in the top ten. The sequenced sample was blood. The source of these receptors is a girl aged 5-17 years with multiple sclerosis.

This clonotype came up many times. DNA of the CDR3: TGCGCCAGCAGCCAAGTGAACGGTGTACAGCCCCAGCATTTT. Amino acids: CASSQVNGVQPQHF. The rearrangement uses TRBV4-1 and TRBJ1-5; no clear D gene. Trimming pared 1 base from V and 7 bases from J, leaving 11 bases between. The V gene's germline CDR1 is MGHRA and CDR2 YSYEKL. This CDR3 is built from 14 residues.

The rearrangement joins TRBV20-1 to TRBJ1-5; TRBD1 agrees at 7 bases. V dropped 4 bases and J dropped 0; count of bases not matched to a gene: 3. Germline CDR1 DFQATT, CDR2 SNEGSKA (reference sequence). The CDR3 runs to 14 residues. DNA of the CDR3: TGCAGTGCTACCGGGACAGTTAGCAATCAGCCCCAGCATTTT. This gives the protein CSATGTVSNQPQHF.

This clonotype was seen repeatedly, ten times or more. CDR3 DNA sequence: TGTGCCAGCAGTTTATTAGGTAACCAAGAGACCCAGTACTTC. Its protein is CASSLLGNQETQYF. The J gene is TRBJ2-5, the V gene TRBV27, with unresolved D. CDR1 and CDR2 (germline): MNHEY, SMNVEV (reference sequence). V was shortened by 1 base and J by 0 bases, with 6 bases between the two germline ends. The CDR3 totals 14 residues.

This clonotype was observed at least ten times. The rearrangement links TRBV5-1 to TRBJ2-3; 8 bases match TRBD2. Germline trimming cut 7 bases from V and 4 bases from J; bases unmatched to any gene: 11. There are 15 residues in the CDR3. Germline V gene lookup returns CDR1 SGHRS and CDR2 YFSETQ. The CDR3 DNA reads TGCGCCAGCGTCCCCGGCGGGGGGTTCTCAGATACGCAGTATTTT. The encoded protein is CASVPGGGFSDTQYF.

The V gene is TRBV10-3, the J gene TRBJ2-3, with D uncertain. This CDR3 contains 12 residues. Trimming took off 0 bases at V and 7 bases at J, with 5 bases between the two ends. Germline V gene sequence: CDR1 ENHRY, CDR2 SYGVKD. As DNA, the CDR3 is TGTGCCATCAGTGAGTCGGGGAATACGCAGTATTTT. Protein sequence: CAISESGNTQYF.

This clonotype occurred many times. The V gene is TRBV27, the J gene TRBJ2-3; D is perhaps TRBD2 (8 bases). Germline CDR1 is MNHEY and CDR2 is SMNVEV (reference sequence). There are 14 residues in the CDR3. V lost 10 bases and J 7 bases, leaving 21 bases between the germline ends. The DNA of the CDR3 is TGTGCCACCTCGCCGGGAGGGGGCCTATATACGCAGTATTTT. Translation gives CATSPGGGLYTQYF.

Ten or more counts support this clonotype. The chain employs TRBV6-4 and TRBJ1-2, with TRBD1 identical over 8 bases. Germline loops: CDR1 MRHNA, CDR2 SNTAGT. Germline trimming cut 2 bases from V and 4 bases from J; bases unmatched to any gene: 3. The CDR3 has 14 amino acids. The CDR3 DNA sequence: TGTGCCAGCAGTGACGGACAGGGCGGCTATGGCTACACCTTC. Its protein product is CASSDGQGGYGYTF.

V usage is TRBV5-1 and J usage is TRBJ2-1; 7 bases map to TRBD1. The J call is in doubt because the DNA end fits TRBJ2-7 better. This CDR3 is 17 amino acids long. The germline V gene has CDR1 SGHRS and CDR2 YFSETQ. The CDR3 sequence is CASSLTGQVSPSYEQYF. Written as DNA, the CDR3 is TGCGCCAGCAGCTTGACCGGACAGGTCTCTCCTTCCTACGAGCAGTACTTC.

At least ten counts were recorded for this clonotype. The chain employs TRBV25-1 and TRBJ2-5; maybe TRBD2 (5 bases). Per the germline V gene, CDR1 is MGHDK and CDR2 is SYGVNS. The CDR3 loop spans 14 amino acids. V was cut by 1 base and J by 11 bases, with 17 bases left in between. The CDR3 sequence: CASSESPKSTIQYF. The CDR3 DNA reads as TGTGCCAGCAGTGAATCCCCCAAATCGACTATTCAGTACTTC.

This clonotype has at least ten counts. V gene TRBV29-1 combines with J gene TRBJ2-2; possibly TRBD1 for D (6 bases). This CDR3 has 10 residues. Looked up from germline, CDR1 is SQVTM and CDR2 is ANQGSEA. In DNA, the CDR3 is TGCAGTGCAGGGGCCGGGGAGCTGTTTTTT. Protein sequence: CSAGAGELFF.

The sample holds many counts of this clonotype. V is TRBV18 and J is TRBJ2-5; TRBD1 might be the D (5 bases). The V gene's germline CDR1 is KGHSH and CDR2 LQKENI. The CDR3 covers 14 residues. The ends were cut back, 0 bases at V and 4 bases at J, with 9 bases in the middle. The chain's CDR3 is CASSPPGVGETQYF. DNA of the CDR3: TGTGCCAGCTCACCACCAGGGGTAGGAGAGACCCAGTACTTC.

There are many counts of this clonotype. The chain has TRBV5-4 and TRBJ1-4; D unclear. V lost 2 bases, J lost 8 bases, and 13 bases lay in between. Germline CDR1 is SGHNT and CDR2 is YYREEE (reference sequence). CDR3 length: 14 amino acids. CDR3 protein: CASSFDREEEKLFF. DNA of the CDR3: TGTGCCAGCAGCTTTGATAGGGAAGAAGAAAAACTGTTTTTT.

This clonotype showed up many times. This chain connects TRBV12-3 or TRBV12-4 to TRBJ2-3; 9 positions agree with TRBD2. V shed 3 bases and J 7 bases; nucleotides not matched to a gene: 11. The CDR3 consists of 16 residues. CDR3 region: CASSLLASGIENTQYF. The CDR3 DNA reads TGTGCCAGCAGTTTGTTGGCTAGCGGGATAGAAAATACGCAGTATTTT.

Worth noting for this clonotype: This may stem from a read error, because a much larger clone lies one nucleotide away. This chain uses TRBV3-1 with TRBJ2-7; D is undetermined. Germline CDR1 reads LGHDT; CDR2 reads YNNKEL (reference sequence). The V end was cut by 4 bases, the J end by 10 bases, with 20 bases between. The CDR3 extends over 14 amino acids. The CDR3 sequence is CASSRRTDKEIQYF. As DNA, the CDR3 is TGTGCCAGCAGCCGTCGGACCGACAAAGAGATCCAGTACTTC.

This clonotype appeared a single time. A much larger clone differs by one base, so this may be a read error. The chain recombines TRBV27 with TRBJ2-1; maybe TRBD1 (5 bases). V was clipped by 8 bases and J by 5 bases, with 16 bases between them. Germline values: CDR1 MNHEY, CDR2 SMNVEV (reference sequence). CDR3 size: 14 residues. CDR3 in amino acids: CASRPAGFHNEQFF. The CDR3 nucleotides read TGTGCCAGCCGTCCAGCAGGGTTCCACAATGAGCAGTTCTTC.